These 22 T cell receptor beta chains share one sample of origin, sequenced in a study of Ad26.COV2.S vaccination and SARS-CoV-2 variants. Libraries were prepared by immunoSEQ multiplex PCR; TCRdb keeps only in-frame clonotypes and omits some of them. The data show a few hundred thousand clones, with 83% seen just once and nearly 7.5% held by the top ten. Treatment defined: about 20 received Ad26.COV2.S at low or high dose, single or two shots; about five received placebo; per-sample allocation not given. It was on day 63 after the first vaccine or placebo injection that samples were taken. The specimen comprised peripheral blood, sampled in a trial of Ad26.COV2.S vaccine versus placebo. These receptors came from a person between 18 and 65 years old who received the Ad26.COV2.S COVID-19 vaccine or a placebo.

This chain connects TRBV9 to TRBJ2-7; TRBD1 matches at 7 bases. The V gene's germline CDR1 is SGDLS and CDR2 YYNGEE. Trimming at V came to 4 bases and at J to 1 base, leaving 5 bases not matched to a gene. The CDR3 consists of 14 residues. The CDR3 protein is CASSPQGSSYEQYF. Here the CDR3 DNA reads TGTGCCAGCAGCCCACAGGGGAGTTCCTACGAGCAGTACTTC. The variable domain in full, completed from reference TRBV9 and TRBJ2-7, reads DSGVTQTPKHLITATGQRVTLRCSPRSGDLSVYWYQQSLDQGLQFLIQYYNGEERAKGNILERFSAQQFPDLHSELNLSSLELGDSALYFCASSPQGSSYEQYFGPGTRLTVT.

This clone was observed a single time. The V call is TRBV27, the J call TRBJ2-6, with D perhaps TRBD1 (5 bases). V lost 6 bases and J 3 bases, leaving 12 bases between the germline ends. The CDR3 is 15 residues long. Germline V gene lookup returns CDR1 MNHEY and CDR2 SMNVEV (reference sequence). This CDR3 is CASRGRVGGANVLTF. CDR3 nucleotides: TGTGCCAGCAGGGGCAGGGTTGGTGGGGCCAACGTCCTGACTTTC.

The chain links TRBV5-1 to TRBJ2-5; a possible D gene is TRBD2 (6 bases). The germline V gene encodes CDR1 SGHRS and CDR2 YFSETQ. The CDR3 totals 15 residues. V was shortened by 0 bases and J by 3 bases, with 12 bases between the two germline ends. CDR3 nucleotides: TGCGCCAGCAGCTTGGCCGGGACTGGAGAAGAGACCCAGTACTTC. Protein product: CASSLAGTGEETQYF.

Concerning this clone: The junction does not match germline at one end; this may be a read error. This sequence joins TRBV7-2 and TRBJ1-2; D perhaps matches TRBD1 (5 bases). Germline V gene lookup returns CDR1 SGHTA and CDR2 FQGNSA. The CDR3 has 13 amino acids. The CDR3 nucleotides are TGTGCCAGCAGCTTATCAGGGCCCCAACCCGAAAGTTTC. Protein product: CASSLSGPQPESF.

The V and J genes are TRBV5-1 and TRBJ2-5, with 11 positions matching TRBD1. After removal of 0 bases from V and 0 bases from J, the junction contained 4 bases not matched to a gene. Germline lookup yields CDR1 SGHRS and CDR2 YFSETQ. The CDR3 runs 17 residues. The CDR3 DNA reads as TGCGCCAGCAGCTTGGGGACAGGGGGCTTGAACCAAGAGACCCAGTACTTC. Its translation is CASSLGTGGLNQETQYF.

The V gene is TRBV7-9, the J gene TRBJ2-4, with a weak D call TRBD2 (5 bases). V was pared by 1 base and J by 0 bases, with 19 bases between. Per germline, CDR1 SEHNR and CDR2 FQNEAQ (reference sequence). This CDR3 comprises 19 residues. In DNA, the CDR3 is TGTGCCAGCAGCTTAGTTGGAGGAAGGAGTCCCGAAGCCAAAAACATTCAGTACTTC. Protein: CASSLVGGRSPEAKNIQYF.

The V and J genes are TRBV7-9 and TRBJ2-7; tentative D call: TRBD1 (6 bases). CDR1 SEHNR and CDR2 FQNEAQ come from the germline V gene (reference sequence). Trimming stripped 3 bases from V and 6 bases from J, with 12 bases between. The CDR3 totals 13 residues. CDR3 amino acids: CASSFRTGSEQYF. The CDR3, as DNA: TGTGCCAGCAGCTTCCGTACAGGGAGCGAGCAGTACTTC.

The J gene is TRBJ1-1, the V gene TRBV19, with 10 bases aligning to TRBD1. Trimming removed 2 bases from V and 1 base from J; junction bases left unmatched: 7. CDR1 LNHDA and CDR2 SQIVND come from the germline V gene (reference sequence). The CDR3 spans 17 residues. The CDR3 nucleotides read TGTGCCAGTAGTATACGTCGACAGGGGGCCGGGAACACTGAAGCTTTCTTT. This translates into CASSIRRQGAGNTEAFF.

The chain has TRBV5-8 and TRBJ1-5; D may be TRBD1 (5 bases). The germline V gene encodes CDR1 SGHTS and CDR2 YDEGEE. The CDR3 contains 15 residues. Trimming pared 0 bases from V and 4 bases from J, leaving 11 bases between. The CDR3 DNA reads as TGTGCCAGCAGCTTGGGACAGCGGGTTAATCAGCCCCAGCATTTT. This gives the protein CASSLGQRVNQPQHF.

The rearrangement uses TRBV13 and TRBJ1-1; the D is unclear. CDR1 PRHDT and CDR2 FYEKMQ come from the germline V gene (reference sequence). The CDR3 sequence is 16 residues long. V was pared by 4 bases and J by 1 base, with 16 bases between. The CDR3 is CASSSPDGRTNTEAFF. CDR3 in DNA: TGTGCCAGCAGCTCCCCCGATGGGCGGACGAACACTGAAGCTTTCTTT.

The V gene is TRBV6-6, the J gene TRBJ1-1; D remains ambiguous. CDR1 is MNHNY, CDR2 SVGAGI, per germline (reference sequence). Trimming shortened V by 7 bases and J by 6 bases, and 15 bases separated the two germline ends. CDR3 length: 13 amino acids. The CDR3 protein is CASKPGPDPEAFF. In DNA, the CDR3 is TGTGCCAGCAAACCAGGCCCGGATCCTGAAGCTTTCTTT.

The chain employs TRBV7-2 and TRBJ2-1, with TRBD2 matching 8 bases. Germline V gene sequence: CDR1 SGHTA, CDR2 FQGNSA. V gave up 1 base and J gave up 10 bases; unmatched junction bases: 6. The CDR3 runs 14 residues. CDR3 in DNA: TGTGCCAGCAGCTTAGGCCCAGCGGGGGACGAGCAGTTCTTC. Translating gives CASSLGPAGDEQFF.

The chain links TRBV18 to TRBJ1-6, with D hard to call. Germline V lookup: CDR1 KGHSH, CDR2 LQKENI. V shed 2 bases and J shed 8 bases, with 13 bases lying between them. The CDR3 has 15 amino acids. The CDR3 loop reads CASSPDASQDSPLHF. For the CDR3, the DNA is TGTGCCAGCTCACCAGATGCCTCGCAGGATTCACCCCTCCACTTT.

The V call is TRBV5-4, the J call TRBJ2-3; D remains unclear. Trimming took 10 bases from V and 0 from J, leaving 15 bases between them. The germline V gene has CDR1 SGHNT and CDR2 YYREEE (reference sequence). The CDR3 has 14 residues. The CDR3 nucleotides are TGTGCCTCAAGGCGCGGCGGCAGCACAGATACGCAGTATTTT. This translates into CASRRGGSTDTQYF.

This CDR3 is CASSTPGTSEKLFF. The CDR3 coding sequence is TGTGCCAGCAGTACCCCCGGGACATCCGAAAAACTGTTTTTT. The chain combines TRBV28 with TRBJ1-4, with D possibly matching TRBD1 (6 bases). Trimming removed 5 bases at V and 8 bases at J, with 15 bases between. This CDR3 contains 14 residues. Looked up from germline, CDR1 is MDHEN and CDR2 is SYDVKM. Together with reference TRBV28 and TRBJ1-4, the CDR3 gives the full variable domain: DVKVTQSSRYLVKRTGEKVFLECVQDMDHENMFWYRQDPGLGLRLIYFSYDVKMKEKGDIPEGYSVSREKKERFSLILESASTNQTSMYLCASSTPGTSEKLFFGSGTQLSVL.

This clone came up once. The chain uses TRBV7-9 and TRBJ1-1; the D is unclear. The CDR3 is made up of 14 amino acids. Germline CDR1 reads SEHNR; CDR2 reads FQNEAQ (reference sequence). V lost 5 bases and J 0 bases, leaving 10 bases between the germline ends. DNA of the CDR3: TGTGCCAGCAGCCAGGAGCTTATGAACACTGAAGCTTTCTTT. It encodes CASSQELMNTEAFF.

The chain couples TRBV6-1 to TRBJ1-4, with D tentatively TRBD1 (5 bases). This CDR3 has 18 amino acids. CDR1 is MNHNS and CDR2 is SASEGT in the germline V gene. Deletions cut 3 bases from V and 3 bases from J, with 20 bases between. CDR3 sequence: CASSEWVSGGTPNEKLFF. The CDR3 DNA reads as TGTGCCAGCAGTGAGTGGGTCTCTGGAGGGACGCCTAATGAAAAACTGTTTTTT.

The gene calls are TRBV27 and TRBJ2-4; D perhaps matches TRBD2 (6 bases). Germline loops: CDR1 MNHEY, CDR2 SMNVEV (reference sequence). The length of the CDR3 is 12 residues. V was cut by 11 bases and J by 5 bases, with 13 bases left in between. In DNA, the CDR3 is TGTGCCTGGGGGACTGAAGAAAACATTCAGTACTTC. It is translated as CAWGTEENIQYF.

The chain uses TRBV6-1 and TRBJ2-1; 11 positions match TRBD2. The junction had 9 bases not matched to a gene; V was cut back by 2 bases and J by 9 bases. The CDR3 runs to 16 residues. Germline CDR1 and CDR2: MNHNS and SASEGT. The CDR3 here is CASSETGLAGGSEQFF. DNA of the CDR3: TGTGCCAGCAGTGAAACCGGCCTAGCGGGAGGAAGTGAGCAGTTCTTC.

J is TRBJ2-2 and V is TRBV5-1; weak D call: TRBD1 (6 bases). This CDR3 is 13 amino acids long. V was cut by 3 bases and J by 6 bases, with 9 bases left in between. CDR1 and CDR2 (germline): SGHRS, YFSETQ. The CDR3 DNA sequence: TGCGCCAGCAGCTCACACAGGGCCGGGGAGCTGTTTTTT. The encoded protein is CASSSHRAGELFF. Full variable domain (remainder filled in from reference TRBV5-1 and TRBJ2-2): KAGVTQTPRYLIKTRGQQVTLSCSPISGHRSVSWYQQTPGQGLQFLFEYFSETQRNKGNFPGRFSGRQFSNSRSEMNVSTLELGDSALYLCASSSHRAGELFFGEGSRLTVL.

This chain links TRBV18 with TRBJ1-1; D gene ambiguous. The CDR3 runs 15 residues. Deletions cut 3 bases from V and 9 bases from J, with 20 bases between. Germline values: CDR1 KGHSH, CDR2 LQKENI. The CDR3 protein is CASSPSALRDGQAFF. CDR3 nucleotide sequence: TGTGCCAGCTCACCTTCGGCACTTAGGGATGGCCAAGCTTTCTTT.

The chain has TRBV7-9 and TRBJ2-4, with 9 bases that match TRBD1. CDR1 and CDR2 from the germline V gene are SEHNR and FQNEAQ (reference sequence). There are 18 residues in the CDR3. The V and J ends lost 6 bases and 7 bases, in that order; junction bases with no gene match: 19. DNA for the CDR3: TGTGCCAGCAGTTTGCCGGGACAGGGAGCCCTTGGAAAGAACATTCAGTACTTC. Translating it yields CASSLPGQGALGKNIQYF.